Detailed here is one T cell receptor beta chain. The record originates from a study of technical replicates of blood from a handful of donors. The germline CDR1 and CDR2 sequences are MGHRA and YSYEKL. The CDR3 is 19 amino acids. Trimming pared 2 bases from V and 2 bases from J, leaving 19 bases between. Sequencing used immunoSEQ multiplex PCR; TCRdb keeps in-frame clones, though not all of them. The sample lists 40,000 to 65,000 clones; about 86% were seen once. The sample consisted of PBMCs. This chain links TRBV4-1 with TRBJ2-6, with D tentatively TRBD1 (5 bases). The TCR comes from a human donor in good health. Some clones in this sample may be carry-over from other donors' samples. Here the CDR3 DNA reads TGCGCCAGCAGCCAATTCCCCGACAGACAGATTCCTGGGGCCAACGTCCTGACTTTC. Translation gives CASSQFPDRQIPGANVLTF.